This T cell receptor (beta chain) was sequenced in a study of T cells in Graves' hyperthyroidism and ophthalmopathy. General study results and limits: Blood also held most thyroid clonotypes expanded beyond 0.001.

CDR1 and CDR2 (germline): DFQATT, SNEGSKA (reference sequence). The CDR3 consists of 14 residues. Trimming removed 6 bases from V and 6 bases from J; junction bases left unmatched: 13. This clonotype was recorded at least ten times. The antigen remains unidentified. Authors of the study amplified TCR beta CDR3 regions from RNA transcripts. The TCR CDR3 first-round RT-PCR relied on the HTBI primer set. TCRdb re-analysed the multiplex PCR reads in MiXCR, keeping a single row per CDR3 protein. The table lists about 520,000 distinct CDR3 sequences, less than 25% of them singletons, with more than 20% in the top ten. Patients were excluded for uncontrolled infection, other autoimmune disease, pregnancy or lactation. Thyroid ultrasound, orbital computed tomography, clinical symptoms, and serum thyroxine and TRAb underpinned diagnoses.

The specimen sequenced was blood. This sequence was found in a man younger than 30 with Graves' hyperthyroidism. The V call is TRBV20-1, the J call TRBJ2-5, with 7 positions matching TRBD2. As DNA, the CDR3 is TGCAGTGCCATGTGGGGGGGGACCACGCAGACCCAGTACTTC. As protein: CSAMWGGTTQTQYF.